The 11 T cell receptor beta chains below all came from one sample that was sequenced in a study of CD8 T cells in ankylosing spondylitis (dated by TCRdb to about 2017). The paper's findings and limits, for the study overall: Blood from ankylosing spondylitis patients appeared to be characterized by a TCR beta motif composed of eight or nine highly homologous amino acid variants.

The antigens for these receptors are not known. Preparation of the library involved 5' RACE. The sequencer was an Illumina HiSeq 2500. TCRdb took the public reads, trimmed them with fastp at Q25, ran MiXCR for clone calling and kept in-frame beta chains. Entries that share a CDR3 protein sequence are merged under the most common genes and DNA. This sample holds about 340,000 distinct CDR3 sequences; 6.5% to 10% were observed only once. The leading ten clones occupy just over 14% of the sample. The material sequenced was blood, either unsorted or a sorted T cell fraction (not recorded which). The receptors were gathered from a male donor with ankylosing spondylitis.

This clonotype was picked up many times. The V call is TRBV12-3 or TRBV12-4, the J call TRBJ1-4; D unresolved. This CDR3 spans 13 amino acids. Trimming left V 3 bases short and J 8 bases short, with 10 bases between. CDR3: CASSFRTSEKLFF. In nucleotides, the CDR3 is TGTGCCAGCAGTTTCCGTACAAGCGAAAAACTGTTTTTT.

The J gene is TRBJ2-3, the V gene TRBV4-2; 9 positions agree with TRBD2. From germline, CDR1 is LGHNA and CDR2 YNFKEQ. The CDR3 has 16 residues. V shed 5 bases and J 3 bases; nucleotides not matched to a gene: 9. CDR3 protein: CASSYQAGGATDTQYF. As DNA, the CDR3 is TGTGCCAGCAGCTACCAAGCGGGAGGAGCGACAGATACGCAGTATTTT.

This clonotype was detected only a few times. This rearrangement joins TRBV28 to TRBJ2-4; D is possibly TRBD2 (6 bases). V dropped 7 bases and J dropped 7 bases, with 8 bases sitting between them. The CDR3 sequence is 11 residues long. Germline CDR1 MDHEN, CDR2 SYDVKM. CDR3 nucleotide sequence: TGTGCCAGCAAACGGGGGAACATTCAGTACTTC. It specifies CASKRGNIQYF.

The gene calls are TRBV5-1 and TRBJ2-7; D tentatively reads TRBD1 or TRBD2 (5 bases each). CDR3 length equals 14 residues. Germline V gene data show CDR1 as SGHRS and CDR2 as YFSETQ. V dropped 8 bases and J dropped 0 bases, with 15 bases sitting between them. The CDR3 coding sequence is TGCGCCAGTGCCGGGACCCCAAGCTCCTACGAGCAGTACTTC. It yields the protein CASAGTPSSYEQYF.

The sample holds a few counts of this clonotype. The V gene is TRBV20-1, the J gene TRBJ1-1, with 7 nucleotides matching TRBD1. CDR1 is DFQATT, CDR2 SNEGSKA, per germline (reference sequence). The CDR3 is made up of 13 amino acids. J was trimmed by 5 bases and V by 1 base; bases with no gene match: 4. The CDR3 loop is CSARATGNTEAFF. As DNA, the CDR3 is TGCAGTGCTAGAGCGACAGGGAATACTGAAGCTTTCTTT.

The chain recombines TRBV29-1 with TRBJ2-3, with D maybe TRBD1 (6 bases). The germline V gene encodes CDR1 SQVTM and CDR2 ANQGSEA. This CDR3 contains 15 residues. Trimming shortened V by 2 bases and J by 5 bases, and 17 bases separated the two germline ends. The DNA for the CDR3 is TGCAGCGTTGAACGGGGACACGTACGAGAAGATACGCAGTATTTT. This encodes CSVERGHVREDTQYF.

This chain joins TRBV28 and TRBJ1-2, with D possibly being TRBD1 (6 bases). Germline values: CDR1 MDHEN, CDR2 SYDVKM. This CDR3 comprises 13 residues. V was trimmed by 4 bases and J by 6 bases, leaving 12 bases between them. DNA for the CDR3: TGTGCCAGCAGTTCACAGGGTTACGATGGCTACACCTTC. This codes for CASSSQGYDGYTF.

This clonotype was detected ten times or more. This chain connects TRBV4-1 to TRBJ2-5, with D uncertain. Looked up from germline, CDR1 is MGHRA and CDR2 is YSYEKL. The CDR3 is 14 amino acids. The V end lost 4 bases, the J end lost 1 base, and 10 bases lay between the germline ends. The CDR3 nucleotides read TGCGCCAGCAGCCTAGACCCCCTCCAAGAGACCCAGTACTTC. It codes for CASSLDPLQETQYF.

This clonotype was detected ten times or more. The gene calls are TRBV10-3 and TRBJ2-1; 12 bases agree with TRBD2. Germline lookup yields CDR1 ENHRY and CDR2 SYGVKD. Trimming cost V 4 bases and J 7 bases; bases outside gene matches: 11. This CDR3 is 17 amino acids long. The CDR3 nucleotides read TGTGCCATCAGTGGGGCGACTAGCGGGAGTTTTGGGAATGAGCAGTTCTTC. Protein product: CAISGATSGSFGNEQFF.

This clonotype came up a few times. This chain uses TRBV4-1 with TRBJ2-3; no clear D gene. This CDR3 has 16 amino acids. The germline CDR1 and CDR2 sequences are MGHRA and YSYEKL. Trimming removed 1 base from V and 2 bases from J, with 13 bases in between. For the CDR3, the DNA is TGCGCCAGCAGCCAAGTCACAGTTTCTGTCACAGATACGCAGTATTTT. Translated: CASSQVTVSVTDTQYF.

This chain uses TRBV10-3 with TRBJ1-5; D gene unclear. This CDR3 comprises 13 residues. The germline CDR1 and CDR2 sequences are ENHRY and SYGVKD. Trimming stripped 3 bases from V and 5 bases from J, with 8 bases between. The DNA for the CDR3 is TGTGCCATCAGTGACCGCGCTGATCAGCCCCAGCATTTT. Amino acids: CAISDRADQPQHF.